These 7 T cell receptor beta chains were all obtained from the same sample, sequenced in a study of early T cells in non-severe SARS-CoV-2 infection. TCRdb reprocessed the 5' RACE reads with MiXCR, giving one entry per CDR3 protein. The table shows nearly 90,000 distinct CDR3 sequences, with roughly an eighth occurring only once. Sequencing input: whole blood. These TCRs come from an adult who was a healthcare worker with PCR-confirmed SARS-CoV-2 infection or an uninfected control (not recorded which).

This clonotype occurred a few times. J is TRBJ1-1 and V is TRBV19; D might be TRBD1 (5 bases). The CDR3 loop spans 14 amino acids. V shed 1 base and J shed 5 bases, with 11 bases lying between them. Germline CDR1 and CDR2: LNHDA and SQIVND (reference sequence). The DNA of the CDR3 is TGTGCCAGTAGTATAGGAGGGGCCGGGACTGAAGCTTTCTTT. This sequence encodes CASSIGGAGTEAFF.

CDR3 nucleotides: TGTGCCAGCAGTAAAACAGGGGAGAACATTCAGTACTTC. It specifies CASSKTGENIQYF. V usage is TRBV6-6 and J usage is TRBJ2-4; 7 bases align to TRBD1. This CDR3 has 13 residues. From germline, CDR1 is MNHNY and CDR2 SVGAGI (reference sequence). The V gene end was trimmed by 5 bases and the J gene end by 7 bases; junction bases not matched to a gene: 5.

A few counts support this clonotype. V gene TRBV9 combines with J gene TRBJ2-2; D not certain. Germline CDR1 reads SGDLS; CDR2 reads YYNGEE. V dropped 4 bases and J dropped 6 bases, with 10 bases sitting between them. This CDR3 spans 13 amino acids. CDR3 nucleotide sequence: TGTGCCAGCAGCTCCGAGTACCCCGGGGAGCTGTTTTTT. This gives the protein CASSSEYPGELFF. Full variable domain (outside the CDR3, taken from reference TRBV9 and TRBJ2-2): DSGVTQTPKHLITATGQRVTLRCSPRSGDLSVYWYQQSLDQGLQFLIQYYNGEERAKGNILERFSAQQFPDLHSELNLSSLELGDSALYFCASSSEYPGELFFGEGSRLTVL.

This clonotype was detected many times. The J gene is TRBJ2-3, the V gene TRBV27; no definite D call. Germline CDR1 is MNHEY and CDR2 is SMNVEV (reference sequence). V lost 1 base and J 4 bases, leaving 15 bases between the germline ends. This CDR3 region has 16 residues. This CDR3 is CASSLWAEPRADTQYF. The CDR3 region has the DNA TGTGCCAGCAGTTTATGGGCGGAGCCGCGTGCAGATACGCAGTATTTT.

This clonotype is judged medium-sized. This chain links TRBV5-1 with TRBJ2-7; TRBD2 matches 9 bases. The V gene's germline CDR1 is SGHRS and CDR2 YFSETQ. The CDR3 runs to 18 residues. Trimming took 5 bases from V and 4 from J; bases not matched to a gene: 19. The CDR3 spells CASSMKREVGEFWYEQYF. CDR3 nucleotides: TGCGCCAGCAGTATGAAGCGGGAGGTCGGTGAATTTTGGTACGAGCAGTACTTC. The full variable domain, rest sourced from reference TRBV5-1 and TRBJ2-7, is KAGVTQTPRYLIKTRGQQVTLSCSPISGHRSVSWYQQTPGQGLQFLFEYFSETQRNKGNFPGRFSGRQFSNSRSEMNVSTLELGDSALYLCASSMKREVGEFWYEQYFGPGTRLTVT.

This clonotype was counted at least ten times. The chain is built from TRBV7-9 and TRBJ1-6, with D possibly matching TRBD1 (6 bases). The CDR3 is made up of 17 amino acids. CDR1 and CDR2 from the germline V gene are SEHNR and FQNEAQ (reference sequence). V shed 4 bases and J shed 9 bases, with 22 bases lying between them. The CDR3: CASSSHDKGGIGSPLHF. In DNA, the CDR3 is TGTGCCAGCAGCTCCCACGACAAAGGGGGAATAGGTTCACCCCTCCACTTT.

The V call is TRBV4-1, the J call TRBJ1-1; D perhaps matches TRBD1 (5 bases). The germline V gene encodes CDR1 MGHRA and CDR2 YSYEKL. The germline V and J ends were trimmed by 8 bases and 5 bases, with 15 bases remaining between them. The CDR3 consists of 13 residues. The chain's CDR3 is CASGLPGGTEAFF. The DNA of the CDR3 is TGCGCCAGCGGATTGCCGGGGGGGACTGAAGCTTTCTTT.